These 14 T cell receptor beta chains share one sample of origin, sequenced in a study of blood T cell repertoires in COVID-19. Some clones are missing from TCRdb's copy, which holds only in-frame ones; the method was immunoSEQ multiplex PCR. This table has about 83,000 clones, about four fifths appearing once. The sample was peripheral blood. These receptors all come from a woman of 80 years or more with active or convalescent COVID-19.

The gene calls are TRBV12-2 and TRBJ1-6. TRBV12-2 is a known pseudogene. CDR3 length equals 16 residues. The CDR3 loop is CASRLAEALHNSPLHF. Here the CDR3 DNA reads TGTGCAAGTCGCTTAGCCGAGGCACTTCATAATTCACCCCTCCACTTT.

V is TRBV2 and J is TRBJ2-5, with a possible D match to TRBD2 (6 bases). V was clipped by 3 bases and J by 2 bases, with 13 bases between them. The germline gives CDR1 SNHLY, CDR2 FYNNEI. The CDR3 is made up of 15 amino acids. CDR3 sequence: CASSEAVEGQETQYF. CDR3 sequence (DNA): TGTGCCAGCAGTGAGGCGGTGGAGGGGCAAGAGACCCAGTACTTC.

CDR3 region: CASSQVSGIFYEQYF. CDR3 nucleotide sequence: TGCGCCAGCAGCCAAGTTTCAGGGATTTTTTACGAGCAGTACTTC. This rearrangement joins TRBV4-3 to TRBJ2-7; a weak D match, TRBD1 (5 bases). The V and J ends lost 1 base and 4 bases respectively, with 14 bases between them. CDR3 length: 15 residues. Germline V gene lookup returns CDR1 LGHNA and CDR2 YSLEER.

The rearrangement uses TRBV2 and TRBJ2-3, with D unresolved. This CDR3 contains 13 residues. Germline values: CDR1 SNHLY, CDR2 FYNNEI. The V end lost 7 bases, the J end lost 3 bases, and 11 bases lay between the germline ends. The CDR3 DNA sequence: TGTGCCAGCACCCCCCCTAGAACAGATACGCAGTATTTT. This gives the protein CASTPPRTDTQYF.

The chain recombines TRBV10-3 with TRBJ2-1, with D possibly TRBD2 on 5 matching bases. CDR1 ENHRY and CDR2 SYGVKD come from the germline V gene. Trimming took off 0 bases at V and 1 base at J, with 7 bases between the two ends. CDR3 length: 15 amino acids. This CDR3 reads CAISESRESYNEQFF. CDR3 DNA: TGTGCCATCAGTGAGTCTCGGGAATCCTACAATGAGCAGTTCTTC.

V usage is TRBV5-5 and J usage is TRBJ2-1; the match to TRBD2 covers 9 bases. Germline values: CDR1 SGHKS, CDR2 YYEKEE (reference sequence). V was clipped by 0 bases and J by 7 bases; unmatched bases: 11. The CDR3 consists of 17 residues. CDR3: CASSLAPMRGGGNEQFF. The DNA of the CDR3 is TGTGCCAGCAGCTTGGCCCCCATGCGGGGGGGCGGGAATGAGCAGTTCTTC.

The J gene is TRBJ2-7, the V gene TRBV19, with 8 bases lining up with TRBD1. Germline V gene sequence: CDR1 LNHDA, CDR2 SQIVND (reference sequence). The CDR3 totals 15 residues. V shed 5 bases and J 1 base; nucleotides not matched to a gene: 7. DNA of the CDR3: TGTGCCAGTAGTTCCCGGGACAGGAAGTCCTACGAGCAGTACTTC. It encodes CASSSRDRKSYEQYF.

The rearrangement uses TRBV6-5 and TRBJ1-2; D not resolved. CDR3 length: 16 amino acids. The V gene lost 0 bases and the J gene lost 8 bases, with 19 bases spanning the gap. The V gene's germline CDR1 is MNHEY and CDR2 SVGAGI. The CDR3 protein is CASSYSGGRRDRGYTF. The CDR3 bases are TGTGCCAGCAGTTACTCAGGTGGCAGGAGGGATAGGGGCTACACCTTC.

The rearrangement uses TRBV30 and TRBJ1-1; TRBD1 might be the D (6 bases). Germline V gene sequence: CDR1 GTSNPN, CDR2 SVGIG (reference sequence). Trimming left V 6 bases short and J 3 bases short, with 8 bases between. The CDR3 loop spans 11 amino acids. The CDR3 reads CACTGYTEAFF. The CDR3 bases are TGTGCCTGTACAGGGTACACTGAAGCTTTCTTT. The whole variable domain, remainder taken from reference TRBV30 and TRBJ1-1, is SQTIHQWPATLVQPVGSPLSLECTVEGTSNPNLYWYRQAAGRGLQLLFYSVGIGQISSEVPQNLSASRPQDRQFILSSKKLLLSDSGFYLCACTGYTEAFFGQGTRLTVV.

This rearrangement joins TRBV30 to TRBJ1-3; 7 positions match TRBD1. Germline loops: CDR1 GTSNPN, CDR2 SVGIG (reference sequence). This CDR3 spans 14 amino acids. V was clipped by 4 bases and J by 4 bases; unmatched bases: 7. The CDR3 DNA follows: TGTGCCTGGACCAAGGGGGCGAGGGGAAACACCATATATTTT. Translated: CAWTKGARGNTIYF.

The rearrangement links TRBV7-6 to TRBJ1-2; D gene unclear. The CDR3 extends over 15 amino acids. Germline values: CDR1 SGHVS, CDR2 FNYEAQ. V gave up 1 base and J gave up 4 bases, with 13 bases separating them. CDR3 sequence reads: CASSLDEGWGYGYTF. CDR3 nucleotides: TGTGCCAGCAGCTTAGACGAGGGTTGGGGCTATGGCTACACCTTC.

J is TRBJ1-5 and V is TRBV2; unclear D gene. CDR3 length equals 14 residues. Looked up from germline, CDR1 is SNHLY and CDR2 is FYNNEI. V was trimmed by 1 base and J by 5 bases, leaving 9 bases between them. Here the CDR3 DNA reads TGTGCCAGCAGTGAAGGGCAGCGCCATCAGCCCCAGCATTTT. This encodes CASSEGQRHQPQHF. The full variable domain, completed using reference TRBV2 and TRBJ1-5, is EPEVTQTPSHQVTQMGQEVILRCVPISNHLYFYWYRQILGQKVEFLVSFYNNEISEKSEIFDDQFSVERPDGSNFTLKIRSTKLEDSAMYFCASSEGQRHQPQHFGDGTRLSIL.

The CDR3: CASSYSRGTEAFF. In DNA, the CDR3 is TGTGCCAGCAGTTACAGCAGGGGCACTGAAGCTTTCTTT. V and J are TRBV6-2 or TRBV6-3 and TRBJ1-1; D possibly corresponds to TRBD1 (6 bases). With 2 bases removed from V and 4 bases from J, the gap between germline ends came to 8 bases. Germline-derived CDR1 and CDR2 are MNHEY and SVGEGT. CDR3 size: 13 residues.

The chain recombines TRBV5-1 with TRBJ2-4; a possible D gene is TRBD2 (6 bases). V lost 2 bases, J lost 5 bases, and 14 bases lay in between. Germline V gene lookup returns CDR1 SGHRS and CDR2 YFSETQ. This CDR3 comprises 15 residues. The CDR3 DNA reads TGCGCCAGCAGCTTAGGAGGGGCACGGCAAAACATTCAGTACTTC. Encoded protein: CASSLGGARQNIQYF.